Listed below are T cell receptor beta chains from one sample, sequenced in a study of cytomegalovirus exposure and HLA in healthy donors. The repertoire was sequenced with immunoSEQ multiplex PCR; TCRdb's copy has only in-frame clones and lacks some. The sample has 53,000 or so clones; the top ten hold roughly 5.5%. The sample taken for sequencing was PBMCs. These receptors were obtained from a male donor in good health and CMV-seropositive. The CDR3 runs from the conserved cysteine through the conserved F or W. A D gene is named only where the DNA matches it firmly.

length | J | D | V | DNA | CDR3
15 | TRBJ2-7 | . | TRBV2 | TGTGCCAGCAGGTACAGAGGACTCGCCCTCTACGAGCAGTACTTC | CASRYRGLALYEQYF
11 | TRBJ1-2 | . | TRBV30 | TGTGCCTGGAGAGCTGTAACTGGCTACACCTTC | CAWRAVTGYTF
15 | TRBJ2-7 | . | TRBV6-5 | TGTGCCAGCAATCCACTCACAGGGTACCCCTACGAGCAGTACTTC | CASNPLTGYPYEQYF
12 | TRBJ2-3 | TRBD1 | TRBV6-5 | TGTGCCAGCAGGGGCCGGGACAGGTTACAGTATTTT | CASRGRDRLQYF
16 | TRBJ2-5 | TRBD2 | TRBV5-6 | TGTGCCAGCAGCTACCTTGGCGGGGGGACTCAAGAGACCCAGTACTTC | CASSYLGGGTQETQYF
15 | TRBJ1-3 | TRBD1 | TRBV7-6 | TGTGCCAGCAGCCCGTCGGGACAGGGGGGAAACACCATATATTTT | CASSPSGQGGNTIYF
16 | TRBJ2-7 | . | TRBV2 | TGTGCCAGCAAGGCTCCAAGGACATCCCCCAGCTACGAGCAGTACTTC | CASKAPRTSPSYEQYF
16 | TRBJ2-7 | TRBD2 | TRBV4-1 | TGCGCCAGCAGCCAAGTCGAGACTAGCGGATACTACGAGCAGTACTTC | CASSQVETSGYYEQYF
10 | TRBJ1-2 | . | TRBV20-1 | TGCAGAGCACTTAACTATGGCTACACCTTC | CRALNYGYTF
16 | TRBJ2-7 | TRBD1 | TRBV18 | TGTGCCAGCTCACAGGACAGGATAGCGCTGGGCTACGAGCAGTACTTC | CASSQDRIALGYEQYF
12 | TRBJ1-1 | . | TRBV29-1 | TGCAGCGTTCCTACGGGGAACACTGAAGCTTTCTTT | CSVPTGNTEAFF
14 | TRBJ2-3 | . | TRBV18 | TGTGCCAGCTCGCTGGCGGTGAGCACAGATACGCAGTATTTT | CASSLAVSTDTQYF
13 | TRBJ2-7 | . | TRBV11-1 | TGTGCCAGCAGTAAGTCCCAGGACTACGAGCAGTACTTC | CASSKSQDYEQYF
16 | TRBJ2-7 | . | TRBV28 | TGTGCCAGCAGTTCAGCGTTTATTGACGGTTTCTACGAGCAGTACTTC | CASSSAFIDGFYEQYF
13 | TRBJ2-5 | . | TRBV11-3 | TGTGCCAGCAGCTTAAGCGCGGAAGAGACCCAGTACTTC | CASSLSAEETQYF
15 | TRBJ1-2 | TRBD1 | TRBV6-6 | TGTGCCAGCAGAGTTATAGGGGGGACAGTCAGGGGCTACACCTTC | CASRVIGGTVRGYTF
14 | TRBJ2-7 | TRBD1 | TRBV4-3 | TGCGCCAGCAGCCAGAACAGGGGTTCCTACGAGCAGTACTTC | CASSQNRGSYEQYF
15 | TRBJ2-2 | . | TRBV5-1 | TGCGCCAGCAGCTTGGGAGGGACAAACACCGGGGAGCTGTTTTTT | CASSLGGTNTGELFF
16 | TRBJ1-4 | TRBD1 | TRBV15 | TGTGCCACCAGCAGCTCGACAGGGGTCGCGGGTGAAAAACTGTTTTTT | CATSSSTGVAGEKLFF
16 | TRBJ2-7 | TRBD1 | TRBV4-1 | TGCGCCAGCAGCCCCGCGCCGGGACAGAGCTCCTACGAGCAGTACTTC | CASSPAPGQSSYEQYF
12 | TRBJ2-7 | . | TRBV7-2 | TGTGCCAGCAGCTCCCCGGGTTTGGGGCAGTACTTC | CASSSPGLGQYF
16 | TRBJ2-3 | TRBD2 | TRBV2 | TGTGCCAGCAGTGATGGAGCGGGAGATAGCACAGATACGCAGTATTTT | CASSDGAGDSTDTQYF
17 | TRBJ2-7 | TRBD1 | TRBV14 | TGTGCCAGCAGTCTTAGACCCCCCAGGGGGCCCATCTACGAGCAGTACTTC | CASSLRPPRGPIYEQYF
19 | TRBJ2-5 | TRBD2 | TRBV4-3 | TGCGCCAGCAGCCAAGATATTGTGGGACTAGCGGGTGGGCAAGAGACCCAGTACTTC | CASSQDIVGLAGGQETQYF
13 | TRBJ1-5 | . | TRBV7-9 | TGTGCCACCCAGACAGATAGCAATCAGCCCCAGCATTTT | CATQTDSNQPQHF
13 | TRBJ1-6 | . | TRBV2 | TGTGCCAGCTTCCCCCTCGTCGGTTCACCCCTCCACTTT | CASFPLVGSPLHF
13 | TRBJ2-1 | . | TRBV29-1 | TGCAGCGTTGAAAGTGAGGGTCTCAATGAGCAGTTCTTC | CSVESEGLNEQFF
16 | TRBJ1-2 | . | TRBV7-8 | TGTGCCAGCAGCTTAGGTCGGCAGGGAGGAAAGAATGGCTACACCTTC | CASSLGRQGGKNGYTF
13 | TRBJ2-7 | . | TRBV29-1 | TGCAGCGTTGAATCGACAGACTCCTACGAGCAGTACTTC | CSVESTDSYEQYF
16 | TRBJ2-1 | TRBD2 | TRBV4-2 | TGTGCCAGCAGCCGCCCTAGCGGGGGGGCCGAAAATGAGCAGTTCTTC | CASSRPSGGAENEQFF
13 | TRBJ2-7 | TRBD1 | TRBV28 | TGTGCCAGCAGTTTCGGGACAGACTACGAGCAGTACTTC | CASSFGTDYEQYF
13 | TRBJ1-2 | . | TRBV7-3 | TGTGCCAGCAGCTTGGGGGGGTTCGGTGGCTACACCTTC | CASSLGGFGGYTF
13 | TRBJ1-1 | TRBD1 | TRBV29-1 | TGCAGCGCGACAGGGGGCATGAACACTGAAGCTTTCTTT | CSATGGMNTEAFF
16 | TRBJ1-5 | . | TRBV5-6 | TGTGCCAGCAGCCTGGGAGGGGGGGGCACAAGTCAGCCCCAGCATTTT | CASSLGGGGTSQPQHF
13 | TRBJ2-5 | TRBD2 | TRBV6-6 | TGTGCCAGCAGAGCGGGGGGCCGAGAGACCCAGTACTTC | CASRAGGRETQYF
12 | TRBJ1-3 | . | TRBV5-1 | TGCGCCAGCAGCGGATCTGAGGACACCATATATTTT | CASSGSEDTIYF
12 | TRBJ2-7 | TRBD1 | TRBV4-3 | TGCGCCAGCAGCCAGACAGGGGGCGAGCAGTACTTC | CASSQTGGEQYF
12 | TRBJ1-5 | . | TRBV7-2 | TGTGCCAGCAGCCCCCCAGGCCAGCCCCAGCATTTT | CASSPPGQPQHF
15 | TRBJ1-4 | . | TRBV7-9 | TGTGCCAGCAGCCCGAACACAGGGCAAAATGAAAAACTGTTTTTT | CASSPNTGQNEKLFF
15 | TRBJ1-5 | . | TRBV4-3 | TGCGCCAGCAGCCAAGAAACTCGGGGAAATCAGCCCCAGCATTTT | CASSQETRGNQPQHF
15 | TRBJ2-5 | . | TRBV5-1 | TGCGCCAGCAGCTTGGCCGGGTCGTACCAAGAGACCCAGTACTTC | CASSLAGSYQETQYF
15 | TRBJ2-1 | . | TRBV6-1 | TGTGCCAGCAGTGAAGCTAGCGGTTCGAGTAATGAGCAGTTCTTC | CASSEASGSSNEQFF
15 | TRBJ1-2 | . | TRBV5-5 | TGTGCCAGCAGCTTGGAAGGAGGGACTAACTATGGCTACACCTTC | CASSLEGGTNYGYTF
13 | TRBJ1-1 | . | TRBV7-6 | TGTGCCAGCAGACCTCGGGAGAACACTGAAGCTTTCTTT | CASRPRENTEAFF
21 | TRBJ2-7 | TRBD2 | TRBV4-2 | TGTGCCAGCAGCCAAGAACCACCGAGGACTAGCGGGGGGATCGGAATATACGAGCAGTACTTC | CASSQEPPRTSGGIGIYEQYF
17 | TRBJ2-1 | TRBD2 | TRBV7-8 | TGTGCCAGCAGCTTATGGTTAACCGGGGGGGTTCGGGATGAGCAGTTCTTC | CASSLWLTGGVRDEQFF
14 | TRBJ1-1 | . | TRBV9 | TGTGCCAGCAGTGACGACACCCAGAACACTGAAGCTTTCTTT | CASSDDTQNTEAFF
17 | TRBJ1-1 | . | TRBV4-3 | TGCGCCAGCAGCCAAGCGGGAAAGGGGCGCCGGGGGACTGAAGCTTTCTTT | CASSQAGKGRRGTEAFF
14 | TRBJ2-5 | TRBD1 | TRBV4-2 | TGTGCCAGCAGCCACGGACAGGGAGGAGAGACCCAGTACTTC | CASSHGQGGETQYF
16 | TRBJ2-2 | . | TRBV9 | TGTGCCAGCAGCGTAGGGACGGGGTGGGACACCGGGGAGCTGTTTTTT | CASSVGTGWDTGELFF
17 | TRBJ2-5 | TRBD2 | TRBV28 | TGTGCCAGCAGTTTAGTAAGCGGGGGGTCCTTACAAGAGACCCAGTACTTC | CASSLVSGGSLQETQYF
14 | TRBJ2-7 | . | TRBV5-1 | TGCGCCAGCAGCCCCCAGGGTATGACCTACGAGCAGTACTTC | CASSPQGMTYEQYF
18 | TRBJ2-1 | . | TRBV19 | TGTGCCAGTAGTATAGATCTGGAAGCCCGGGTATCCTACAATGAGCAGTTCTTC | CASSIDLEARVSYNEQFF
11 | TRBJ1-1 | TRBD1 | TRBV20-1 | TGCAGCAATACAGGGGCCACTGAAGCTTTCTTT | CSNTGATEAFF
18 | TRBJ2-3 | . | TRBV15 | TGTGCCACCAGCAGCCGTACCTTCTCGGCGACTAGCACAGATACGCAGTATTTT | CATSSRTFSATSTDTQYF
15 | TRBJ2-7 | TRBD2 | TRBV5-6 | TGTGCCAGCAGTCGTCCGGGACTAGTATCCTACGAGCAGTACTTC | CASSRPGLVSYEQYF
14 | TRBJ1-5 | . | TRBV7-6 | TGTGCCAGCAGCTCCCCGGGGGAGGGACAGCCCCAGCATTTT | CASSSPGEGQPQHF
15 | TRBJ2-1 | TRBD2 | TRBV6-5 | TGTGCCAGCAGTTACCCCCAGCGGGGGGGCGGTGAGCAGTTCTTC | CASSYPQRGGGEQFF
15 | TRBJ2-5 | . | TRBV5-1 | TGCGCCAGCAGCTTGGGGGGGCCCCTCCAAGAGACCCAGTACTTC | CASSLGGPLQETQYF